These T cell receptor beta chains were read from a single sample in a study of cytomegalovirus exposure and HLA in healthy donors. Clones were read by immunoSEQ multiplex PCR, and TCRdb kept only the in-frame ones, dropping some. Of around 230,000 clones listed, 82% are singletons. The sample consisted of PBMCs. The receptor set was obtained from a man in his forties or fifties in good health and CMV-seropositive. CDR3s include the opening cysteine and the closing phenylalanine or tryptophan. The order of the fields is D gene, clone size, J gene, CDR3 length, V gene, CDR3 DNA, CDR3 protein. A D gene is named only where the DNA matches it firmly. The size field is filled for only some rows; it gives once, few, many or a size class.

-,once,TRBJ1-4,12,TRBV30,TGTGCCTGGTTAACGAATGAGGAAAAACTGTTTTTT,CAWLTNEEKLFF
-,-,TRBJ2-7,14,TRBV10-1,TGCGCCAGCAGGAGAACTAGGTCTTTTCAAGAGCAGTACTTC,CASRRTRSFQEQYF
TRBD1,few,TRBJ2-1,13,TRBV10-1,TGCGCCAGCTCTGGACAGGGTCTGGATGAGCAGTTCTTC,CASSGQGLDEQFF
-,-,TRBJ2-5,11,TRBV6-6,TGTGCCAGCAGGCGAGAAGAGACCCAGTACTTC,CASRREETQYF
TRBD1,-,TRBJ1-2,15,TRBV7-2,TGTGCCAGCAGCCAACGGACAGGGGGAGACTATGGCTACACCTTC,CASSQRTGGDYGYTF
TRBD2,-,TRBJ2-1,17,TRBV9,TGTGCCAGCAGCGTAGAGGCTAGCGGGAGCGCCCACAATGAGCAGTTCTTC,CASSVEASGSAHNEQFF
TRBD1,once,TRBJ1-5,15,TRBV19,TGTGCCAGTAGACTACAGGGGGCCGGCAATCAGCCCCAGCATTTT,CASRLQGAGNQPQHF
-,-,TRBJ1-4,16,TRBV7-9,TGTGCCAGCAGCAAGGACAGCCCTTCAACTAATGAAAAACTGTTTTTT,CASSKDSPSTNEKLFF
TRBD2,-,TRBJ2-5,15,TRBV12-5,TGTGCTAGTGGTTTGGTACTAGCGGGAGGAGAGACCCAGTACTTC,CASGLVLAGGETQYF
TRBD2,-,TRBJ2-2,15,TRBV30,TGTGCCTGGAGTGGGGCTAGCGGGAGCTCCGGGGAGCTGTTTTTT,CAWSGASGSSGELFF
TRBD1,-,TRBJ1-4,12,TRBV29-1,TGCAGCGCGGGACAGGGGAATGAAAAACTGTTTTTT,CSAGQGNEKLFF
TRBD2,-,TRBJ2-2,17,TRBV5-1,TGCGCCAGCAGCTTAATAGCGGGAGGTCGTGGCACCGGGGAGCTGTTTTTT,CASSLIAGGRGTGELFF
TRBD1,once,TRBJ1-6,15,TRBV4-1,TGCGCCAGCAGCCAAGTGGGACAGTATAATTCACCCCTCCACTTT,CASSQVGQYNSPLHF
TRBD2,once,TRBJ2-3,14,TRBV5-4,TGTGCCAGCAGCCTGAGCGGGAGGGCAGATACGCAGTATTTT,CASSLSGRADTQYF
TRBD2,-,TRBJ2-1,15,TRBV27,TGTGCCAGCAGTCCCGGGACTAGCGTATACAATGAGCAGTTCTTC,CASSPGTSVYNEQFF
TRBD2,-,TRBJ2-1,15,TRBV5-4,TGTGCCAGCAGTTCCTTAGCGGGAGGGCCAGGTGAGCAGTTCTTC,CASSSLAGGPGEQFF
-,-,TRBJ1-1,14,TRBV27,TGTGCCAGCAGGGCCCTCCAGGTGAACACTGAAGCTTTCTTT,CASRALQVNTEAFF
TRBD2,-,TRBJ2-1,15,TRBV9,TGTGCCAGCAGCCGGGAGGGGCTAGCGCCCAGCGAGCAGTTCTTC,CASSREGLAPSEQFF
TRBD2,-,TRBJ2-3,15,TRBV10-1,TGCGCCAGCAGTGACGCGGGGGAGAGCACAGATACGCAGTATTTT,CASSDAGESTDTQYF
TRBD1,-,TRBJ1-1,15,TRBV7-9,TGTGCCAGCAGCTCCCTGACAGGGTTGAACACTGAAGCTTTCTTT,CASSSLTGLNTEAFF
-,-,TRBJ1-4,14,TRBV5-1,TGCGCCAGCAGCCCCGGACACGTAGGTGAAAAACTGTTTTTT,CASSPGHVGEKLFF
TRBD2,-,TRBJ2-3,18,TRBV4-1,TGCGCCAGCAGCCAAGATCGGGCTCTAGCGGGACGCACAGATACGCAGTATTTT,CASSQDRALAGRTDTQYF
-,-,TRBJ1-2,14,TRBV5-1,TGCGCCAGCAGCGATCCGGGAGCGAACAGGGGCTACACCTTC,CASSDPGANRGYTF
TRBD2,few,TRBJ2-1,18,TRBV7-6,TGTGCCAGCAGCTTATGGGAGGGCAGGGTGAGCTCCTACAATGAGCAGTTCTTC,CASSLWEGRVSSYNEQFF